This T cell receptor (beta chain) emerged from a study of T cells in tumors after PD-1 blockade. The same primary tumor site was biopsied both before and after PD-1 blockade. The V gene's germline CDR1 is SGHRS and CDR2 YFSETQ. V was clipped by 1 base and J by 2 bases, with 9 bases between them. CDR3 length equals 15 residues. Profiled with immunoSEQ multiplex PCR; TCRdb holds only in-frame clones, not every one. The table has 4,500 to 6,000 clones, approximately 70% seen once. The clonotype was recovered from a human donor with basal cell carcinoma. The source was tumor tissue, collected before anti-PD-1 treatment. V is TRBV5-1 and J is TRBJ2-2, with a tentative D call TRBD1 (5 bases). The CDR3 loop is CASSLWGTNTGELFF. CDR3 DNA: TGCGCCAGCAGCTTGTGGGGCACAAACACCGGGGAGCTGTTTTTT.